This TCR beta chain was captured by sequencing in a study of cytomegalovirus exposure and HLA in healthy donors. Looking at the study overall: The roughly 110 validation repertoires were reported in a later analysis to have been generated on the same platform as the approximately 600 first-cohort repertoires.

Data came from immunoSEQ multiplex PCR; TCRdb stores just in-frame clones and leaves some out. The table lists over 150,000 clones, 86% of them singletons. This CDR3 has 10 amino acids. Trimming left V 3 bases short and J 11 bases short, with 7 bases between. Germline lookup yields CDR1 SNHLY and CDR2 FYNNEI. The donors were part of the validation cohort, which consisted of roughly 120 subjects and was separate from the first cohort of 666 subjects. Findings and caveats of the study: The authors confirmed in vitro that a few CMV-associated chains were specific for CMV antigens.

This clone was recorded once. Its specificity is not known. This sequence joins TRBV2 and TRBJ1-1; no clear D. The receptor's source is a woman under 30 in good health and CMV-seronegative. The sequenced material came from PBMCs. CDR3 amino acids: CASSEFGAFF. In DNA, the CDR3 is TGTGCCAGCAGTGAGTTCGGGGCTTTCTTT.